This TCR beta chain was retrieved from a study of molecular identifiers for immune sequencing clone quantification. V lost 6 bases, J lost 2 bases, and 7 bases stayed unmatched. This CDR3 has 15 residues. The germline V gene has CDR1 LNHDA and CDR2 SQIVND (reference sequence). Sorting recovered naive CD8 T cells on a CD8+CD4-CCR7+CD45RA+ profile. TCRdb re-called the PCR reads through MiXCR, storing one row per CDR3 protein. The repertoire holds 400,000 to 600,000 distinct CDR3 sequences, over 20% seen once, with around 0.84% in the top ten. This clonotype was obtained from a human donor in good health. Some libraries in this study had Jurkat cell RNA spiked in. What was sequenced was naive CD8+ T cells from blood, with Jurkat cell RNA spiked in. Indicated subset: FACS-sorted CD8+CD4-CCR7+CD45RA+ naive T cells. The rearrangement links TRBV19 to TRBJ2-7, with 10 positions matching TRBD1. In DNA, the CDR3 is TGTGCCAGTAGACGGACAGGGGGTCCCACCTACGAGCAGTACTTC. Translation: CASRRTGGPTYEQYF. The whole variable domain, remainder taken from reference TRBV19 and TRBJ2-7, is DGGITQSPKYLFRKEGQNVTLSCEQNLNHDAMYWYRQDPGQGLRLIYYSQIVNDFQKGDIAEGYSVSREKKESFPLTVTSAQKNPTAFYLCASRRTGGPTYEQYFGPGTRLTVT.